Detailed here is one T cell receptor (beta chain). The CDR3 spans 12 residues. V was cut by 8 bases and J by 8 bases, with 16 bases left in between. Germline values: CDR1 SQVTM, CDR2 ANQGSEA. Source study methods: Counts of nucleated cells, estimated from reference gene primer amplification, were obtained. The assay was immunoSEQ multiplex PCR, and TCRdb's table has in-frame clones only and misses some. That table gives V, J and clone size, and the DNA gave D and trimming. The sample consists of more than 200,000 clones, around 80% of them appearing once. The data originate from a study of blood T cell repertoires in COVID-19.

The chain employs TRBV29-1 and TRBJ2-1; weak D call: TRBD1 (5 bases). The sequencing sample was made of peripheral blood. This clonotype was obtained from a woman aged 80 or over with COVID-19, enrolled during active disease. In DNA form, the CDR3 reads TGCAGCTCCTTGGGGCTAGTCGATGAGCAGTTCTTC. Protein sequence: CSSLGLVDEQFF.